In its sample, the clone carrying this T cell receptor beta chain was seen a few times. Its antigen is currently unknown. The CDR3 extends over 16 amino acids. The V gene end was trimmed by 6 bases and the J gene end by 8 bases; junction bases not matched to a gene: 14. The germline gives CDR1 LNHDA, CDR2 SQIVND (reference sequence). These data originate in a study of T cells in Graves' hyperthyroidism and ophthalmopathy. The authors deemed Graves' hyperthyroidism stable absent ophthalmopathy progression within 18 months. With a duration under 2 months, the hyperthyroidism was newly diagnosed in patients aged 18 to 65. Clinicians diagnosed patients from clinical symptoms, serum thyroxine and TRAb, thyroid ultrasound and orbital computed tomography. Authors of the study amplified TCR beta CDR3 regions from RNA transcripts. TCR CDR3 regions were first amplified by RT-PCR with HTBI primers. TCRdb passed the multiplex PCR reads through MiXCR, listing each CDR3 protein once. This table has around 480,000 distinct CDR3 sequences, 14% appearing once.

The study's findings and limits: Blood also contained most expanded thyroid clonotypes above 0.001.

The chain uses TRBV19 and TRBJ2-1, with 9 nucleotides matching TRBD2. The TCR originated in a woman aged 18-35 years with Graves' hyperthyroidism. The sample consisted of blood. DNA of the CDR3: TGTGCCAGTAGGCGTCTAGCGGGGTCAGGGGGGTATGAGCAGTTCTTC. Amino acid sequence: CASRRLAGSGGYEQFF.